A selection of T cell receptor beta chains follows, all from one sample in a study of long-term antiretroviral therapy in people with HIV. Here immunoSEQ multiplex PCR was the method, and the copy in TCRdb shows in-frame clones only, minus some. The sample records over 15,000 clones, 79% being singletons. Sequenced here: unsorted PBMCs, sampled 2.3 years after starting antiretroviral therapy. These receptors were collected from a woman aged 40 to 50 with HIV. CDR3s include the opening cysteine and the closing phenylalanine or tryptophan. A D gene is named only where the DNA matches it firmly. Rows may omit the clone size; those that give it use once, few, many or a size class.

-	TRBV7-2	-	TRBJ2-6	TGTGCCAGCAGACCTCGGGCACCTGGGGCCAACGTCCTGACTTTC	CASRPRAPGANVLTF
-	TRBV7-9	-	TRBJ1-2	TGTGCCAGCAGCCCGCCCGCCAACTATGGCTACACCTTC	CASSPPANYGYTF
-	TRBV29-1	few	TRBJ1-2	TGCAGCGTTAGCTCCTTCTATGGCTACACCTTC	CSVSSFYGYTF
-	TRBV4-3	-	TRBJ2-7	TGCGCCAGCAGCCAAGATATCAACAGGGCCGGCGAGCAGTACTTC	CASSQDINRAGEQYF
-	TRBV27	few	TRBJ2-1	TGTGCCAGCAGCCCCACCCCTAGCGCCTCCTACAATGAGCAGTTCTTC	CASSPTPSASYNEQFF
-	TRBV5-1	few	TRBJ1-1	TGCGCCAGCAGCTTCCGGGACACAGGGAACACTGAAGCTTTCTTT	CASSFRDTGNTEAFF
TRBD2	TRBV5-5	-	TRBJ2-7	TGTGCCAGCAGCTTGGGGGGCAGCGGGGGATACGAGCAGTACTTC	CASSLGGSGGYEQYF
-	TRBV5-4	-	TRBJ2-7	TGTGCCAGCAGCTCTGGAGGGCATGCCTACGAGCAGTACTTC	CASSSGGHAYEQYF
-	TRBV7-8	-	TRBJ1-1	TGTGCCAGCAGCTTAAATCGAGAAGCTTTCTTT	CASSLNREAFF
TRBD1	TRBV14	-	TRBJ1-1	TGTGCCAGCAGCCCGAACAGGGGGAACACTGAAGCTTTCTTT	CASSPNRGNTEAFF
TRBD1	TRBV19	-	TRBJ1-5	TGTGCCAGTAGTGTTACAGGGGATAATCAGCCCCAGCATTTT	CASSVTGDNQPQHF
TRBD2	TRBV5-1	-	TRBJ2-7	TGCGCCAGCAGCTGGTGGGGAGGGGAGAGCTCCTACGAGCAGTACTTC	CASSWWGGESSYEQYF
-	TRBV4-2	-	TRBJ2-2	TGTGCCAGCAGCCAAGTTTCCGCTACGACCGGGGGCACCGGGGAGCTGTTTTTT	CASSQVSATTGGTGELFF
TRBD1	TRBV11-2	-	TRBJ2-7	TGTGCCAGCAGCTTGACAGGGGGGATAAGCGAGCAGTACTTC	CASSLTGGISEQYF
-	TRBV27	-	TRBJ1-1	TGTGCCAGCAGTTTAAGAGGTCGCACTGAAGCTTTCTTT	CASSLRGRTEAFF
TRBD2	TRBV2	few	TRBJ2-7	TGTGCCAGCATGCTAGCGGGGAGCTCCTACGAGCAGTACTTC	CASMLAGSSYEQYF
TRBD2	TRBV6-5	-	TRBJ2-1	TGTGCCAGCAGTTACGGGACTAGCGGGAACTATGAGCAGTTCTTC	CASSYGTSGNYEQFF
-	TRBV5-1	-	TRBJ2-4	TGCGCCAGCAGCTTGGATCAGTCTTTAAAAAACATTCAGTACTTC	CASSLDQSLKNIQYF
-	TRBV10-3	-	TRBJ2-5	TGTGCCATCAGGACCGGACAGCAAGAGACCCAGTACTTC	CAIRTGQQETQYF
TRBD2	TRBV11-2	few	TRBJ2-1	TGTGCCAGCAGCGCCCCGGGACTAGTGAATGAGCAGTTCTTC	CASSAPGLVNEQFF
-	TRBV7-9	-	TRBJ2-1	TGTGCCAGCAGCGGCCGACAGTACAATGAGCAGTTCTTC	CASSGRQYNEQFF
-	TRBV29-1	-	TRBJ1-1	TGCAGCCTATCCTCCGGGAGTAACACTGGAGCTTTCTTT	CSLSSGSNTGAFF
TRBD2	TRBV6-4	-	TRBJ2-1	TGTGCCAGCAGTGCCCGACTAGCGGGAGGGCCCCATGAGCAGTTCTTC	CASSARLAGGPHEQFF
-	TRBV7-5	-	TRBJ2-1	TGTGCCGGGATGACGGGCACACCCTACAATGAGCAGTTCTTC	CAGMTGTPYNEQFF
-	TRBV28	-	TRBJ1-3	TGTGCCAGCCGCGGGGGCGAGAGATCCCGAAACACCATATATTTT	CASRGGERSRNTIYF
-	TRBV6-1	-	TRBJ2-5	TGTGCCAGCACCGGACTACAAGAGACCCAGTACTTC	CASTGLQETQYF
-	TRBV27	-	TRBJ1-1	TGTGCCAGCAGTTTCCAGGGGCTCTGGGATGCTGAAGCTTTCTTT	CASSFQGLWDAEAFF
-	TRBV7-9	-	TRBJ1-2	TGTGCCAGCAGCTCGAAGGACCAAGAATCACGCTATGGCTACACCTTC	CASSSKDQESRYGYTF
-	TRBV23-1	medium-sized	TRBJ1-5	TGCGCCAGCAGTCAACCTGCGCTTTGGCCGGACCCTTCCCCCCAGCATTTT	CASSQPALWPDPSPQHF
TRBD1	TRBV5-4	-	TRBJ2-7	TGTGCCAGCAGCTCGGGGACAGGGCAAAGTAGCGAGCAGTACTTC	CASSSGTGQSSEQYF
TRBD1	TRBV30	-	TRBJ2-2	TGTGCCTTGGTTGGACAGGGGCCGACCGGGGAGCTGTTTTTT	CALVGQGPTGELFF
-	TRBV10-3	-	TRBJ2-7	TGTGCCATCAGTGAGGGGGGTAGCTACGAGCAGTACTTC	CAISEGGSYEQYF
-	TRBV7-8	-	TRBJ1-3	TGTGCCAGCAGCTATACAGCCTCTGGAAACACCATATATTTT	CASSYTASGNTIYF
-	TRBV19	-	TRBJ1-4	TGTGCCAGTAGTACCTACACCGCAACTAATGAAAAACTGTTTTTT	CASSTYTATNEKLFF
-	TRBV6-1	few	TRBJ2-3	TGTGCCAGCAGTGAATCGACAGGCACAGATACGCAGTATTTT	CASSESTGTDTQYF
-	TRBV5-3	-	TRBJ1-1	TGTGCCAGAAGCTTTCCGGGGCCAGTGAACACTGAAGCTTTCTTT	CARSFPGPVNTEAFF
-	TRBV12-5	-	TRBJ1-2	TGTGCTAGTGGTTCCTACCCGGGATCGGCGGCTTATGGCTACACCTTC	CASGSYPGSAAYGYTF
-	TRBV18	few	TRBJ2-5	TGTGCCAGCTCGCAAACGCCTAGGACTGGTTTAGAGACCCAGTACTTC	CASSQTPRTGLETQYF
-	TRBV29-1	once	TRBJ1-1	TGCAGCGGAGGAAGCACGGTGGCCACTGAAGCTTTCTTT	CSGGSTVATEAFF
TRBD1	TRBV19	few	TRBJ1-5	TGTGCCAGTAGTATTAGACAGGGAAATCAGCCCCAGCATTTT	CASSIRQGNQPQHF
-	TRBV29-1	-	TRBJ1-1	TGCAGCGTTGAGGGGGGGGAGTGGGCAATGAACACTGAAGCTTTCTTT	CSVEGGEWAMNTEAFF
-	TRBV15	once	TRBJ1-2	TGTGCCACCAGCAGAGATCGGGGACTCATCTATGGCTACACCTTC	CATSRDRGLIYGYTF
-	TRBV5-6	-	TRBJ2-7	TGTGCCAGCAGCTTGGGTGGGGTAAGCGAGCAGTACTTC	CASSLGGVSEQYF
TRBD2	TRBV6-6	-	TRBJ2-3	TGTGCCAGCAGTTACGGGGGACTAGATGCGCAGTATTTT	CASSYGGLDAQYF